The 22 T cell receptor beta chains below were found in one sample sequenced in a study of T cell changes during pregnancy in multiple sclerosis. Libraries were prepared by immunoSEQ multiplex PCR; TCRdb keeps only in-frame clonotypes and omits some of them. The table shows roughly 46,000 clones, with 80% to 85% occurring only once. Material: CD4+ T cells from peripheral blood mononuclear cells, obtained before pregnancy. These receptors came from a female donor with multiple sclerosis, enrolled in a pregnancy study.

V gene TRBV11-2 combines with J gene TRBJ1-6; D perhaps matches TRBD1 (6 bases). Germline loops: CDR1 SGHAT, CDR2 FQNNGV. The ends were cut back, 6 bases at V and 9 bases at J, with 15 bases in the middle. The CDR3 sequence is 14 residues long. The CDR3 region has the DNA TGTGCCAGCAGACCTACAGGGTCGGTTTCACCCCTCCACTTT. Protein: CASRPTGSVSPLHF.

V is TRBV5-6 and J is TRBJ2-1, with a tentative D call TRBD2 (6 bases). Germline-derived CDR1 and CDR2 are SGHDT and YYEEEE. There are 15 residues in the CDR3. V lost 7 bases, J lost 4 bases, and 18 bases lay in between. The DNA for the CDR3 is TGTGCCAGCGTACTCGTTAGCGGAAAGTACAATGAGCAGTTCTTC. Its protein product is CASVLVSGKYNEQFF.

This clone has just one count. The rearrangement joins TRBV19 to TRBJ2-7; 8 nucleotides align to TRBD1. V lost 7 bases to trimming and J lost 1 base; unmatched junction nucleotides: 6. CDR1 and CDR2 from the germline V gene are LNHDA and SQIVND (reference sequence). CDR3 size: 14 residues. The CDR3 nucleotides read TGTGCCAGTAAGGGGACAGGTCCGTCCTACGAGCAGTACTTC. Translating it yields CASKGTGPSYEQYF.

V usage is TRBV19 and J usage is TRBJ2-7; D remains unclear. Germline-derived CDR1 and CDR2 are LNHDA and SQIVND (reference sequence). The CDR3 length is 13 residues. Trimming cost V 6 bases and J 3 bases, with 12 bases left between them. The CDR3 DNA reads TGTGCCAGTAGCCGAGGCAGACTCTACGAGCAGTACTTC. Its protein is CASSRGRLYEQYF.

This clone was observed a single time. V is TRBV6-1 and J is TRBJ2-1; D might be TRBD1 (6 bases). This CDR3 region has 15 residues. Trimming pared 4 bases from V and 9 bases from J, leaving 19 bases between. The germline V gene encodes CDR1 MNHNS and CDR2 SASEGT. The CDR3 is CASSVVQGIIGEQFF. The CDR3, as DNA: TGTGCCAGCAGTGTCGTCCAGGGGATAATCGGTGAGCAGTTCTTC.

This sequence joins TRBV5-1 and TRBJ2-5, with 8 nucleotides matching TRBD1. The CDR3 contains 18 residues. The J segment lost 2 bases and the V segment lost 0 bases, leaving 12 bases of the junction unmatched. Germline CDR1 is SGHRS and CDR2 is YFSETQ. CDR3 protein: CASSLAWTGFGGQETQYF. DNA for the CDR3: TGCGCCAGCAGCTTGGCCTGGACAGGGTTTGGGGGGCAAGAGACCCAGTACTTC.

This rearrangement joins TRBV19 to TRBJ2-7; 8 bases align to TRBD2. CDR1 LNHDA and CDR2 SQIVND come from the germline V gene (reference sequence). This CDR3 is 15 amino acids long. Unmatched junction bases numbered 12, after V lost 5 bases and J lost 6 bases. CDR3 nucleotide sequence: TGTGCCAGTAGTTCACGGACTAGCCCATCCACCGAGCAGTACTTC. Its protein product is CASSSRTSPSTEQYF. The complete variable domain, with remaining parts taken from reference TRBV19 and TRBJ2-7, reads DGGITQSPKYLFRKEGQNVTLSCEQNLNHDAMYWYRQDPGQGLRLIYYSQIVNDFQKGDIAEGYSVSREKKESFPLTVTSAQKNPTAFYLCASSSRTSPSTEQYFGPGTRLTVT.

There are a few counts of this clone. The V call is TRBV27, the J call TRBJ1-6; no firm D call. Trimming pared 4 bases from V and 8 bases from J, leaving 6 bases between. The CDR3 sequence is 12 residues long. Per germline, CDR1 MNHEY and CDR2 SMNVEV (reference sequence). CDR3 nucleotides: TGTGCCAGCAGTTCGACATATTCACCCCTCCACTTT. Amino acids: CASSSTYSPLHF.

V is TRBV19 and J is TRBJ1-2, with 8 bases identical to TRBD1. Germline loops: CDR1 LNHDA, CDR2 SQIVND (reference sequence). The CDR3 length is 16 residues. Trimming at V came to 6 bases and at J to 4 bases, leaving 13 bases not matched to a gene. The CDR3 DNA sequence: TGTGCCAGTAGCCGGGATGCTGGACAGGGCGGCTATGGCTACACCTTC. This gives the protein CASSRDAGQGGYGYTF.

This clone was recorded once. The V gene is TRBV18, the J gene TRBJ2-1; unclear D gene. There are 14 residues in the CDR3. V lost 2 bases, J lost 8 bases, and 13 bases lay in between. The germline V gene encodes CDR1 KGHSH and CDR2 LQKENI. As DNA, the CDR3 is TGTGCCAGCTCACCAGTTTCCGGGTATCATGAGCAGTTCTTC. It codes for CASSPVSGYHEQFF.

By share, this clone counts as medium-sized. V and J are TRBV11-1 and TRBJ2-7; 7 nucleotides align to TRBD1. Per germline, CDR1 SGHAT and CDR2 FQDESV (reference sequence). V gave up 5 bases and J gave up 0 bases; unmatched junction bases: 10. The CDR3 loop spans 16 amino acids. CDR3 bases: TGTGCCAGCAGCCCCCGAGGGGGCGAACGCTCCTACGAGCAGTACTTC. Its translation: CASSPRGGERSYEQYF.

The chain employs TRBV6-1 and TRBJ1-6; no clear D. Trimming stripped 8 bases from V and 6 bases from J, with 14 bases between. The CDR3 runs to 14 residues. Looked up from germline, CDR1 is MNHNS and CDR2 is SASEGT. In DNA, the CDR3 is TGTGCCAGCGTCCGGGAACAAATTAATTCACCCCTCCACTTT. This codes for CASVREQINSPLHF.

The gene calls are TRBV6-5 and TRBJ1-5, with 7 bases matching TRBD1. The CDR3 is 15 residues long. In germline, CDR1 is MNHEY, CDR2 SVGAGI. Trimming took 6 bases from V and 5 from J; bases not matched to a gene: 10. Here the CDR3 reads CASRPGQAGDQPQHF. DNA of the CDR3: TGTGCCAGCAGACCTGGACAGGCTGGGGATCAGCCCCAGCATTTT.

This sequence joins TRBV20-1 and TRBJ1-1; D unresolved. The V end lost 4 bases, the J end lost 1 base, and 4 bases lay between the germline ends. CDR1 and CDR2 from the germline V gene are DFQATT and SNEGSKA (reference sequence). The length of the CDR3 is 11 residues. The CDR3 DNA reads as TGCAGTGCTAACGGGAACACTGAAGCTTTCTTT. Its translation: CSANGNTEAFF.

The CDR3 protein is CAWRPYGFYTF. The CDR3 nucleotides read TGTGCCTGGAGACCTTACGGTTTCTACACCTTC. The chain recombines TRBV30 with TRBJ1-2, with D uncertain. V lost 3 bases and J 10 bases, leaving 12 bases between the germline ends. Germline V lookup: CDR1 GTSNPN, CDR2 SVGIG (reference sequence). The CDR3 covers 11 residues. Full variable domain (outside the CDR3, taken from reference TRBV30 and TRBJ1-2): SQTIHQWPATLVQPVGSPLSLECTVEGTSNPNLYWYRQAAGRGLQLLFYSVGIGQISSEVPQNLSASRPQDRQFILSSKKLLLSDSGFYLCAWRPYGFYTFGSGTRLTVV.

The chain couples TRBV11-3 to TRBJ2-1; the match to TRBD2 covers 8 bases. The CDR3 has 14 residues. J gave up 2 bases and V 5 bases, and 2 bases lay outside the gene matches. Germline CDR1 is SGHNT and CDR2 is YENEEA. This CDR3 reads CASSTGLAYNEQFF. The CDR3, as DNA: TGTGCCAGCAGCACGGGACTAGCCTACAATGAGCAGTTCTTC.

This sequence joins TRBV27 and TRBJ1-1; perhaps TRBD1 as D (6 bases). This CDR3 is 14 amino acids long. With 6 bases removed from V and 1 base from J, the gap between germline ends came to 12 bases. The germline gives CDR1 MNHEY, CDR2 SMNVEV (reference sequence). CDR3 in DNA: TGTGCCAGCAGGTACTTGGACAGGAACACTGAAGCTTTCTTT. Protein sequence: CASRYLDRNTEAFF.

The V gene is TRBV6-6, the J gene TRBJ2-1, with 7 bases fitting TRBD1. Trimming removed 2 bases from V and 10 bases from J; junction bases left unmatched: 5. CDR1 and CDR2 (germline): MNHNY, SVGAGI (reference sequence). CDR3 length equals 13 residues. CDR3 in DNA: TGTGCCAGCAGTTACCCCGACAGGGTAGAGCAGTTCTTC. Residues: CASSYPDRVEQFF.

V and J are TRBV2 and TRBJ2-2; 9 positions match TRBD2. Germline V lookup: CDR1 SNHLY, CDR2 FYNNEI. The trim removed 6 bases at V and 4 bases at J, leaving 12 bases unmatched. The CDR3 is 17 residues long. The CDR3: CASSRPLAGRGTGELFF. The CDR3 nucleotides read TGTGCCAGCAGCCGCCCCCTAGCGGGACGCGGCACCGGGGAGCTGTTTTTT.

The chain uses TRBV11-2 and TRBJ2-2, with 9 bases aligning to TRBD2. The junction had 12 bases not matched to a gene; V was cut back by 8 bases and J by 5 bases. This CDR3 region has 16 residues. Germline CDR1 and CDR2: SGHAT and FQNNGV. The CDR3 loop is CASQARASGATGELFF. The CDR3 region has the DNA TGTGCCAGCCAAGCTCGGGCTAGCGGGGCGACCGGGGAGCTGTTTTTT.

In regard to this clone: One end of the junction varies from germline; a read error may be responsible. The sample contains more than one DNA sequence encoding this CDR3. V gene TRBV10-3 combines with J gene TRBJ1-2; 7 bases align to TRBD1. This CDR3 comprises 13 residues. Germline V gene sequence: CDR1 ENHRY, CDR2 SYGVKD. The CDR3 region has the DNA TGTGCCAACAGTGACAGGGAAGGCTATGGCTACACCTTC. Its protein is CANSDREGYGYTF.

This chain connects TRBV19 to TRBJ2-1; the D gene is possibly TRBD1 (5 bases). V gave up 1 base and J gave up 5 bases, with 12 bases separating them. Germline loops: CDR1 LNHDA, CDR2 SQIVND (reference sequence). This CDR3 comprises 15 residues. The chain's CDR3 is CASSIVLGANNEQFF. CDR3 in DNA: TGTGCCAGTAGTATAGTACTTGGGGCTAACAATGAGCAGTTCTTC.